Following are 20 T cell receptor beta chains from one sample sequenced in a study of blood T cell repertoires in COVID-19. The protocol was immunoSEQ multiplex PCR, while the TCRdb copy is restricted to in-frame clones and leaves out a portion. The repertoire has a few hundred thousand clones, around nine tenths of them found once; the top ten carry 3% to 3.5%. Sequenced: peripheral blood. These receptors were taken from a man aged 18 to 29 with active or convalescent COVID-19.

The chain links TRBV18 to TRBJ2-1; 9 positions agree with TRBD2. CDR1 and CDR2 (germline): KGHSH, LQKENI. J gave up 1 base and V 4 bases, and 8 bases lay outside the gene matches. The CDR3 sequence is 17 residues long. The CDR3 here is CASSRVAGEASYNEQFF. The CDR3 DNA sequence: TGTGCCAGCTCACGGGTAGCGGGAGAGGCATCCTACAATGAGCAGTTCTTC.

As DNA, the CDR3 is TGTGCCAGCAGTGACATGAGCGCAGGCACAGATACGCAGTATTTT. This translates into CASSDMSAGTDTQYF. The V and J genes are TRBV2 and TRBJ2-3; D is ambiguous. CDR1 is SNHLY and CDR2 is FYNNEI in the germline V gene. The CDR3 is made up of 15 amino acids. Trimming shortened V by 3 bases and J by 1 base, and 11 bases separated the two germline ends.

The CDR3 sequence: CSASLTAGVWNEQFF. DNA of the CDR3: TGCAGTGCTAGTCTAACGGCGGGAGTTTGGAATGAGCAGTTCTTC. The chain joins TRBV20-1 to TRBJ2-1, with TRBD2 matching 7 bases. J lost 7 bases, V lost 3 bases, and 12 bases had no gene match. This CDR3 contains 15 residues. Germline V gives CDR1 DFQATT, CDR2 SNEGSKA (reference sequence).

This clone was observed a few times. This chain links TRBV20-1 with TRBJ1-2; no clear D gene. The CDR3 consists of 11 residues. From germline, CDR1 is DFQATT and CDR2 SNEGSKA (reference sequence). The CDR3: CSTGVNYGYTF. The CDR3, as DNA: TGCAGCACGGGAGTTAACTATGGCTACACCTTC.

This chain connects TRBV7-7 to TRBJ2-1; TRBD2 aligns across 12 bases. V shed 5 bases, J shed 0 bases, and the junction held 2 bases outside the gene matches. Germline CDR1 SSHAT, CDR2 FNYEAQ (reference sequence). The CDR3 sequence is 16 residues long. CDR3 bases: TGTGCCAGCAGCCCTAGCGGGGGGGCCTCCTACAATGAGCAGTTCTTC. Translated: CASSPSGGASYNEQFF.

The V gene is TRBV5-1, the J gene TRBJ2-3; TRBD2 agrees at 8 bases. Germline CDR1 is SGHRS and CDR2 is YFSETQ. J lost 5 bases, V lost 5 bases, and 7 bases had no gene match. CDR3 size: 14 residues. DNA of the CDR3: TGCGCCAGCAGTTCTGGACTAGCCATAGATACGCAGTATTTT. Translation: CASSSGLAIDTQYF. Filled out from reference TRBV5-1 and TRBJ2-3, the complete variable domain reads KAGVTQTPRYLIKTRGQQVTLSCSPISGHRSVSWYQQTPGQGLQFLFEYFSETQRNKGNFPGRFSGRQFSNSRSEMNVSTLELGDSALYLCASSSGLAIDTQYFGPGTRLTVL.

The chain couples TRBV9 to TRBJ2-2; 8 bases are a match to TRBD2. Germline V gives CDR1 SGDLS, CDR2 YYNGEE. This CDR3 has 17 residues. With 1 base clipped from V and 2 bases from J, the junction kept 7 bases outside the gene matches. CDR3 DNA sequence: TGTGCCAGCAGCGTATGGGGTAGCGGGGCCAACACCGGGGAGCTGTTTTTT. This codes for CASSVWGSGANTGELFF. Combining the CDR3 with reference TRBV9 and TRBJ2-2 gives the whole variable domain DSGVTQTPKHLITATGQRVTLRCSPRSGDLSVYWYQQSLDQGLQFLIQYYNGEERAKGNILERFSAQQFPDLHSELNLSSLELGDSALYFCASSVWGSGANTGELFFGEGSRLTVL.

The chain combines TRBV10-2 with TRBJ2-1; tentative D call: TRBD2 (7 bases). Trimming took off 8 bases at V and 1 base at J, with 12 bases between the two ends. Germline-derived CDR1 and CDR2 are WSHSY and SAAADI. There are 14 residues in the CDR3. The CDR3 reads CASLGGGSYNEQFF. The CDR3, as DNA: TGCGCCAGCTTGGGAGGGGGATCCTACAATGAGCAGTTCTTC.

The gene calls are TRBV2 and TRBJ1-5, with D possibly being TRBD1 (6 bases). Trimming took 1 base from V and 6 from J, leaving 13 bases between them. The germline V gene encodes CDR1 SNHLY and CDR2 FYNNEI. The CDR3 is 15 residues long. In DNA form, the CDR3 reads TGTGCCAGCAGTGAAGGTTTACAGGGTACTCAGCCCCAGCATTTT. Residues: CASSEGLQGTQPQHF.

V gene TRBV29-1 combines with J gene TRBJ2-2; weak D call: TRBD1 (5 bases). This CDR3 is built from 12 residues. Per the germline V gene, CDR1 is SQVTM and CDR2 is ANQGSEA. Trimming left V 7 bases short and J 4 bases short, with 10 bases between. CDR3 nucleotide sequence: TGCAGCGCCACAGGTTCCACCGGGGAGCTGTTTTTT. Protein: CSATGSTGELFF.

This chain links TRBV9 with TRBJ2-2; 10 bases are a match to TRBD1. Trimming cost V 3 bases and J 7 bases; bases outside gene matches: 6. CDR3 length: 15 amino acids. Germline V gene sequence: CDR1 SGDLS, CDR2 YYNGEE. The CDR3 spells CASSAGTGVDGELFF. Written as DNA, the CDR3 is TGTGCCAGCAGCGCCGGGACAGGGGTAGACGGGGAGCTGTTTTTT.

CDR3 sequence (DNA): TGTGCCAGCTCACCACTAGGGGGTGTTCTACAAGAGACCCAGTACTTC. Translation: CASSPLGGVLQETQYF. The chain is built from TRBV18 and TRBJ2-5, with D possibly TRBD1 on 6 matching bases. The ends were cut back, 1 base at V and 2 bases at J, with 14 bases in the middle. Germline CDR1 KGHSH, CDR2 LQKENI. This CDR3 has 16 amino acids.

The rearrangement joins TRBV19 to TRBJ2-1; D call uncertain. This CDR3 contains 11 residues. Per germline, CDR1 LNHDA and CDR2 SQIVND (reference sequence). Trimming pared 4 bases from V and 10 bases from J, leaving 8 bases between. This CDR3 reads CASSKIREQFF. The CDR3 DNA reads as TGTGCCAGTAGTAAGATACGGGAGCAGTTCTTC.

CDR3 coding DNA: TGTGCCAGCAGCAAAGAGGTGTTAGCGGGGTCCTACAATGAGCAGTTCTTC. The encoded protein is CASSKEVLAGSYNEQFF. V gene TRBV21-1 combines with J gene TRBJ2-1; no DNA check was done on the table's D call, TRBD2. TRBV21-1 is annotated as a pseudogene. This CDR3 comprises 17 residues.

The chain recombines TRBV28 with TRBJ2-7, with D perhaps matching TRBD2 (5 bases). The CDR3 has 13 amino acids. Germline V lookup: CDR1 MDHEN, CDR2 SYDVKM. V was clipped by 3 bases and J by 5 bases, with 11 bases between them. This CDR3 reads CASSFSSRHEQYF. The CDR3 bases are TGTGCCAGCAGTTTCTCTAGCAGACACGAGCAGTACTTC.

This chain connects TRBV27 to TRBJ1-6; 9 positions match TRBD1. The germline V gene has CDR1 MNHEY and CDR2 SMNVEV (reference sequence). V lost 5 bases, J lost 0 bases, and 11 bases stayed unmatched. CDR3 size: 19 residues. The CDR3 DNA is TGTGCCAGCAGTCCCCTAATTGGGACAGGGAGCTCCTATAATTCACCCCTCCACTTT. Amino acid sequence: CASSPLIGTGSSYNSPLHF.

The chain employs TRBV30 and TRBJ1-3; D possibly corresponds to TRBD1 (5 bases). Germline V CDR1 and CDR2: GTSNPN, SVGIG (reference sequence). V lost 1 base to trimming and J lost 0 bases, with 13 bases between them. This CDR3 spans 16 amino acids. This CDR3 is CAWSAARRGSGNTIYF. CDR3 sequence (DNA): TGTGCCTGGAGTGCCGCCCGTAGGGGCTCTGGAAACACCATATATTTT.

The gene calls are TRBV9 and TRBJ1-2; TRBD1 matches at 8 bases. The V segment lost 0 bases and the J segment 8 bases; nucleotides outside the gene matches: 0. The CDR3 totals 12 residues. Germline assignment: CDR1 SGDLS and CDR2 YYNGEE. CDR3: CASSVGTGGYTF. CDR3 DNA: TGTGCCAGCAGCGTAGGGACAGGGGGCTACACCTTC.

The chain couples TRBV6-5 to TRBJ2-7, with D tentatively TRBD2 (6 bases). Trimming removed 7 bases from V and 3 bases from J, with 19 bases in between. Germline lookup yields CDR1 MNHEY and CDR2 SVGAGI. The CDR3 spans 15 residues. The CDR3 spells CASTGTAGEVYEQYF. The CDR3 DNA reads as TGTGCCAGCACCGGGACTGCCGGGGAGGTCTACGAGCAGTACTTC.

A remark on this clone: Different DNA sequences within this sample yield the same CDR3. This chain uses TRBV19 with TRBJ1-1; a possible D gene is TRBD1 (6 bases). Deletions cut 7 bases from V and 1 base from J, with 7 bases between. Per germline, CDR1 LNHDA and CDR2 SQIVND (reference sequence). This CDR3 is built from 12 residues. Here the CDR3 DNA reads TGTGCCAGTAAGACAGGGAACACTGAAGCTTTCTTT. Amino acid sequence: CASKTGNTEAFF.